The 28 T cell receptor beta chains in this list originate from one sample, sequenced in a study of T cell responses to AZD1222 COVID-19 vaccine (TCRdb year 2021). According to the study, the label for this sample's time point signals: baseline before first vaccination. Library construction relied on the immunoSEQ multiplex PCR assay. TCRdb carries this immuneACCESS record with in-frame sequences only. Its versions omit some clonotypes, under half of them owing to an unresolved V gene in the studies checked, with the rest unexplained. This sample lists roughly 120,000 clones; roughly 87% were detected once. The top ten hold roughly 7.4% of the sample. The sample in question was peripheral blood, obtained on day 0 of AZD1222 vaccination. The receptors originated from an adult in good health.

The V gene is TRBV7-9, the J gene TRBJ2-1; 7 nucleotides line up with TRBD2. This CDR3 has 15 residues. Germline assignment: CDR1 SEHNR and CDR2 FQNEAQ (reference sequence). J lost 8 bases, V lost 3 bases, and 10 bases had no gene match. As DNA, the CDR3 is TGTGCCAGCAGCTTCCCTAGCGGCTGGGGCGATGAGCAGTTCTTC. The encoded protein is CASSFPSGWGDEQFF.

The chain combines TRBV27 with TRBJ2-2; no clear D gene. The CDR3 covers 12 residues. The V and J ends lost 0 bases and 9 bases respectively, with 5 bases between them. Germline V gene sequence: CDR1 MNHEY, CDR2 SMNVEV (reference sequence). Here the CDR3 reads CASSLSNRELFF. The CDR3, as DNA: TGTGCCAGCAGTTTATCGAACAGGGAGCTGTTTTTT.

This rearrangement joins TRBV2 to TRBJ2-7; D unclear. Germline V gene data show CDR1 as SNHLY and CDR2 as FYNNEI. V shed 4 bases and J shed 3 bases, with 10 bases lying between them. This CDR3 is built from 13 residues. CDR3 residues: CASSVGKNYEQYF. The CDR3, as DNA: TGTGCCAGCAGTGTCGGAAAAAACTACGAGCAGTACTTC.

V gene TRBV30 combines with J gene TRBJ1-5, with 7 bases that match TRBD1. Per germline, CDR1 GTSNPN and CDR2 SVGIG (reference sequence). V lost 2 bases and J lost 2; bases outside the gene matches: 3. The CDR3 totals 14 residues. This CDR3 reads CAWSSGQGNQPQHF. CDR3 in DNA: TGTGCCTGGAGTAGCGGACAGGGCAATCAGCCCCAGCATTTT.

J is TRBJ1-1 and V is TRBV28; maybe TRBD1 (5 bases). Germline CDR1 and CDR2: MDHEN and SYDVKM. Trimming pared 5 bases from V and 3 bases from J, leaving 22 bases between. This CDR3 is 17 amino acids long. The CDR3 here is CASSQLTRTGGDTEAFF. The CDR3 bases are TGTGCCAGCAGTCAATTAACAAGGACCGGGGGAGACACTGAAGCTTTCTTT.

The J gene is TRBJ1-1, the V gene TRBV7-2; 8 bases map to TRBD1. The germline V gene has CDR1 SGHTA and CDR2 FQGNSA. This CDR3 is 13 amino acids long. With V trimmed by 5 bases and J by 10 bases, 9 bases remained unmatched. In DNA form, the CDR3 reads TGTGCCAGCAGCCCAGGGGGCGCGGTGCTAGCTTTCTTT. Amino acid sequence: CASSPGGAVLAFF.

This clone occurred a few times. V is TRBV4-1 and J is TRBJ1-1, with no clear D. The CDR3 consists of 14 residues. V lost 5 bases and J lost 0, with 10 bases in between. Germline V gene sequence: CDR1 MGHRA, CDR2 YSYEKL. Written as DNA, the CDR3 is TGCGCCAGCAGCTTAGTCCAAATGAACACTGAAGCTTTCTTT. It yields the protein CASSLVQMNTEAFF.

This clone came up a few times. The chain couples TRBV5-1 to TRBJ1-2; TRBD1 aligns across 8 bases. The CDR3 spans 19 residues. Germline V lookup: CDR1 SGHRS, CDR2 YFSETQ. With V trimmed by 1 base and J by 4 bases, 18 bases remained unmatched. CDR3 residues: CASSLSPGTGLSVGYGYTF. The CDR3 DNA is TGCGCCAGCAGCTTGAGCCCCGGGACAGGCTTATCGGTGGGCTATGGCTACACCTTC.

The chain carries TRBV5-1 and TRBJ1-6, with TRBD1 as a possible D gene (5 bases). Looked up from germline, CDR1 is SGHRS and CDR2 is YFSETQ. The CDR3 sequence is 15 residues long. Trimming took off 2 bases at V and 7 bases at J, with 13 bases between the two ends. Written as DNA, the CDR3 is TGCGCCAGCAGCTTAAGGGACCGAGGGAATTCACCCCTCCACTTT. This translates into CASSLRDRGNSPLHF.

DNA of the CDR3: TGTGCCAGCAGTTGGATACGGCAAGGGGGCAATCAGCCCCAGCATTTT. Protein product: CASSWIRQGGNQPQHF. The J gene is TRBJ1-5, the V gene TRBV28; possible D gene TRBD1, 5 bases. The CDR3 totals 16 residues. Per the germline V gene, CDR1 is MDHEN and CDR2 is SYDVKM. V was shortened by 4 bases and J by 2 bases, with 15 bases between the two germline ends.

This sequence joins TRBV6-1 and TRBJ2-7; D is unclear. V shed 3 bases and J shed 2 bases, with 2 bases lying between them. The CDR3 has 11 residues. The germline V gene has CDR1 MNHNS and CDR2 SASEGT. The CDR3: CASSDTYEQYF. The CDR3 DNA is TGTGCCAGCAGTGACACCTACGAGCAGTACTTC.

The J gene is TRBJ2-1, the V gene TRBV27; 8 nucleotides agree with TRBD1. Trimming at V came to 2 bases and at J to 5 bases, leaving 5 bases not matched to a gene. This CDR3 is built from 15 residues. Germline CDR1 is MNHEY and CDR2 is SMNVEV (reference sequence). The CDR3 coding sequence is TGTGCCAGCAGTTTACCCCGGACAGGGAACAATGAGCAGTTCTTC. This translates into CASSLPRTGNNEQFF.

V and J are TRBV24-1 and TRBJ2-3; D unclear. CDR1 is KGHDR, CDR2 SFDVKD, per germline. This CDR3 has 13 residues. Trimming shortened V by 2 bases and J by 2 bases, and 4 bases separated the two germline ends. In DNA, the CDR3 is TGTGCCACCAGTGATTACTCCACAGATACGCAGTATTTT. This encodes CATSDYSTDTQYF.

The chain carries TRBV6-6 and TRBJ1-5, with D perhaps TRBD1 (6 bases). Germline CDR1 reads MNHNY; CDR2 reads SVGAGI (reference sequence). With 9 bases removed from V and 0 bases from J, the gap between germline ends came to 9 bases. The CDR3 spans 13 residues. The CDR3 DNA reads TGTGCCAGTACAGGGTATAGCAATCAGCCCCAGCATTTT. It specifies CASTGYSNQPQHF.

Turning to this clone: Because the CDR3's place on the DNA is in doubt, the DNA is left out and the CDR3 is given as listed by TCRdb. The gene calls are TRBV19 and TRBJ2-1; TRBD2 is the table's D call, not checked against the DNA. The CDR3 has 24 residues if both end residues are counted. Germline V gene sequence: CDR1 LNHDA, CDR2 SQIVND (reference sequence). CDR3 sequence reads: CASSSWGVSYNEQFFGPGNNEQFF.

In this sample, this clone turned up once. The CDR3 sequence: CASSQVSMGYTF. CDR3 bases: TGTGCCAGCAGCCAAGTTTCCATGGGCTACACCTTC. The genes are TRBV3-1 (or the pseudogene TRBV3-2) and TRBJ1-2, with D unresolved. The V gene lost 1 base and the J gene lost 8 bases, with 8 bases spanning the gap. This CDR3 contains 12 residues. Germline CDR1 and CDR2: LGHDT and YNNKEL (reference sequence).

This chain joins TRBV9 and TRBJ1-2; D is undetermined. The V gene lost 4 bases and the J gene lost 3 bases, with 16 bases spanning the gap. CDR3 length: 15 amino acids. In germline, CDR1 is SGDLS, CDR2 YYNGEE. DNA for the CDR3: TGTGCCAGCAGCCCCGAGGGTAGGGTTCACTATGGCTACACCTTC. This encodes CASSPEGRVHYGYTF.

The chain couples TRBV5-1 to TRBJ2-1; TRBD2 might be the D (6 bases). Looked up from germline, CDR1 is SGHRS and CDR2 is YFSETQ. The CDR3 length is 17 residues. Trimming removed 0 bases at V and 3 bases at J, with 16 bases between. This CDR3 is CASSLEGIADGYNEQFF. DNA for the CDR3: TGCGCCAGCAGCTTGGAGGGTATAGCGGACGGCTACAATGAGCAGTTCTTC.

In this sample, this clone turned up a few times. The chain couples TRBV2 to TRBJ1-5; a possible D gene is TRBD1 (5 bases). CDR1 is SNHLY, CDR2 FYNNEI, per germline. V lost 9 bases, J lost 0 bases, and 12 bases lay in between. This CDR3 spans 14 amino acids. The CDR3 region has the DNA TGTGCCAGGTCGGGACCCTATAGCAATCAGCCCCAGCATTTT. Its protein product is CARSGPYSNQPQHF.

V and J are TRBV10-1 and TRBJ1-2, with D possibly being TRBD1 (5 bases). CDR1 and CDR2 (germline): WNHNN, SYGVQD (reference sequence). The CDR3 is made up of 16 amino acids. Trimming cost V 0 bases and J 2 bases, with 13 bases left between them. The CDR3 DNA reads as TGCGCCAGCAGTGAGTCGGGGCAGGGAGGGAACTATGGCTACACCTTC. Amino acid sequence: CASSESGQGGNYGYTF.

The J gene is TRBJ1-2, the V gene TRBV5-4, with 7 positions matching TRBD1. V trimming: 4 bases; J trimming: 5 bases; junction bases outside the gene matches: 8. This CDR3 has 14 residues. Germline CDR1 SGHNT, CDR2 YYREEE (reference sequence). CDR3 in DNA: TGTGCCAGCAGCCCCCGGGACAGACTTTATGGCTACACCTTC. It specifies CASSPRDRLYGYTF.

This chain connects TRBV6-2 or TRBV6-3 to TRBJ1-5; unclear D gene. Trimming shortened V by 2 bases and J by 4 bases, and 9 bases separated the two germline ends. Germline assignment: CDR1 MNHEY and CDR2 SVGEGT. This CDR3 is built from 14 residues. CDR3 bases: TGTGCCAGCAGTTACGAGTCGGGTAATCAGCCCCAGCATTTT. Encoded protein: CASSYESGNQPQHF.

The CDR3 is CASSLAGAGNQPQHF. CDR3 DNA sequence: TGCGCCAGCAGCTTGGCCGGGGCTGGTAATCAGCCCCAGCATTTT. The genes are TRBV5-1 and TRBJ1-5, with a possible D match to TRBD1 (5 bases). Trimming removed 0 bases from V and 4 bases from J, with 11 bases in between. The CDR3 is made up of 15 amino acids. Germline lookup yields CDR1 SGHRS and CDR2 YFSETQ.

The chain is built from TRBV3-1 (or the pseudogene TRBV3-2) and TRBJ1-1; 7 nucleotides align to TRBD1. Germline-derived CDR1 and CDR2 are LGHDT and YNNKEL (reference sequence). The V and J ends lost 4 bases and 2 bases, in that order; junction bases with no gene match: 1. This CDR3 spans 13 amino acids. The chain's CDR3 is CASSRDSNTEAFF. The CDR3 nucleotides read TGTGCCAGCAGCCGGGACAGTAACACTGAAGCTTTCTTT.

The chain recombines TRBV2 with TRBJ1-2; TRBD1 aligns across 9 bases. Germline CDR1 and CDR2: SNHLY and FYNNEI. The length of the CDR3 is 12 residues. The ends lost 7 bases at V and 6 bases at J; junction bases unmatched: 3. CDR3 nucleotide sequence: TGTGCCAGCAATTGGGACAGGGATGGCTACACCTTC. Protein sequence: CASNWDRDGYTF. The whole variable domain, filled in from reference TRBV2 and TRBJ1-2, reads EPEVTQTPSHQVTQMGQEVILRCVPISNHLYFYWYRQILGQKVEFLVSFYNNEISEKSEIFDDQFSVERPDGSNFTLKIRSTKLEDSAMYFCASNWDRDGYTFGSGTRLTVV.

The chain combines TRBV11-2 with TRBJ2-7; a possible D gene is TRBD1 (6 bases). Germline assignment: CDR1 SGHAT and CDR2 FQNNGV. The length of the CDR3 is 15 residues. The V gene lost 8 bases and the J gene lost 3 bases, with 20 bases spanning the gap. The CDR3 loop is CASATEPDSFYEQYF. Here the CDR3 DNA reads TGTGCCAGCGCGACGGAACCGGACAGCTTCTACGAGCAGTACTTC.

The rearrangement uses TRBV15 and TRBJ2-1; 7 nucleotides align to TRBD2. With V trimmed by 1 base and J by 7 bases, 13 bases remained unmatched. The CDR3 is 17 amino acids. Germline values: CDR1 LNHNV, CDR2 YYDKDF (reference sequence). The CDR3 DNA sequence: TGTGCCACCAGCAGAGCGACTAGCTTTGGGTTAATGAATGAGCAGTTCTTC. Translation gives CATSRATSFGLMNEQFF. Full variable domain (missing parts from reference TRBV15 and TRBJ2-1): DAMVIQNPRYQVTQFGKPVTLSCSQTLNHNVMYWYQQKSSQAPKLLFHYYDKDFNNEADTPDNFQSRRPNTSFCFLDIRSPGLGDTAMYLCATSRATSFGLMNEQFFGPGTRLTVL.

This clone was seen once. This chain uses TRBV5-1 with TRBJ2-7; 14 nucleotides agree with TRBD2. CDR1 and CDR2 (germline): SGHRS, YFSETQ. Trimming at V came to 1 base and at J to 7 bases, leaving 10 bases not matched to a gene. CDR3 length: 17 amino acids. The CDR3: CASSLTRLAGGNGEQYF. The CDR3 DNA reads TGCGCCAGCAGCTTGACTAGACTAGCGGGGGGGAACGGAGAGCAGTACTTC.